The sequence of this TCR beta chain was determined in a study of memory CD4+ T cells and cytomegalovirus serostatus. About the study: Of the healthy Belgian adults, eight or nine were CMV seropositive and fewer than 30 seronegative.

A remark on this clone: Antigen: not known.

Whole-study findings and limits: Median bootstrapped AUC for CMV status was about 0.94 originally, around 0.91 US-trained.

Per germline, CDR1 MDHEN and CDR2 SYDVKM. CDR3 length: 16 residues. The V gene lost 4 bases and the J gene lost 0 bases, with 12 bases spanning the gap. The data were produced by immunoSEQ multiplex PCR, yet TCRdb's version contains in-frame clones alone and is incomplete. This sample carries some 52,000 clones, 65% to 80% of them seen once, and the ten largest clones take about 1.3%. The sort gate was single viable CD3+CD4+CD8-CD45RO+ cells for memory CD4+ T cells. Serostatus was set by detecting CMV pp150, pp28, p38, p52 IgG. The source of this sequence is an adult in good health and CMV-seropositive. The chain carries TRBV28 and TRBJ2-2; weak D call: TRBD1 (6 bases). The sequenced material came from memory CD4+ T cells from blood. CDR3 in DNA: TGTGCCAGCAGTTACACAGGGCGGGCGAACACCGGGGAGCTGTTTTTT. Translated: CASSYTGRANTGELFF.